This TCR beta chain is drawn from a study of blood T cells in healthy people across ages (dated by TCRdb to the mid-2010s). As for the study more broadly: Template switching captured roughly one uniquely barcoded TCR beta cDNA molecule per two T cells in model experiments. Age-related changes in TCR beta repertoire diversity were measured in the study by deep sequencing normalized with unique cDNA molecular identifiers. Four age groups were formed from the donors: young (average 16 years), middle-aged (more than 35), aged (about 62) and long-lived (less than 85). To avoid experimental bias, donors of different ages were randomly spread across the sequencing lanes. The study analyzed two additional independent replicas of 1 million unique cDNA reads from the same blood draw for two donors, one aged 18 to 29 and one aged 80 or older. What the study reported, not specific to this receptor: Observed TCR beta diversity correlated strongly with the percentage of naive T cells measured by flow cytometry. The long-lived group showed more naive CD4+ T cells, fewer expanded clones and increased TCR diversity than the aged group, suggesting age selection. The CMV infection status of donors was not known, potentially confounding age-related changes in expanded clonotypes. Total diversity estimates from one million sequenced T cells were considered lower bounds and underestimates. Bulk unsorted PBMC profiling prevented conclusive comparison of naive and antigen-experienced compartments. As age increased, observed TCR beta diversity per million T cells dropped in a roughly linear way, and a significant reduction was already evident by age 40.

Library generation was performed with 5' RACE. These reads were obtained on an Illumina HiSeq 2500. A second about 7 to 12 cycle PCR used a sample-barcoded 5' primer and a J-beta primer mix. A unique molecular identifier was introduced onto each TCR beta cDNA molecule by a template-switch 5' adaptor carrying 12 random nucleotides. At least 2.5 million CDR3-containing paired-end reads were obtained from each sample. First-strand cDNA synthesis was performed from all RNA using the Mint cDNA synthesis kit, with priming by a TRBC-specific oligonucleotide. After uracil-DNA glycosylase treatment, a first 18-cycle PCR used universal primers M1SS and BC2_uni_R on all cDNA. On the authors' methods: Each sample was normalized by randomly selecting 1 million high-quality reads, each carrying a distinct molecular identifier. Reads sharing molecular identifiers were discarded rather than binned into consensus sequences. MiTCR, with a Q25 quality threshold and the strictest error-elimination algorithm, was used for CDR3 identification, clonotype clustering and error correction. Lower-bound total TCR beta diversity was estimated with a nonparametric unseen species model using Euler transformation. Clones were called with MiXCR by TCRdb after fastp trimmed the public reads at Q25, and only in-frame beta chains were retained. CDR3 protein duplicates are merged, each entry listing the most common genes and DNA. None of the V and J calls come from the authors' own analysis; TCRdb made them. Recorded for this sample are about a million distinct CDR3 sequences; under 40% of them occurred a single time. The ten largest clones represent around 14% of the sample.

Cut back by 2 bases and 0 bases, the V and J ends lie 11 bases apart. The CDR3 starts with the cysteine, ends with the phenylalanine, and has 15 residues. Solely the CDR3 DNA is kept, with 45 bases framed from the first base. Looking up the germline V gene (reference sequence) yields CDR1 DFQATT and CDR2 SNEGSKA. A note on this clonotype: Its antigen specificity is not known. The record has no base qualities; no much larger clone is one base away.

The donors were some 39 Caucasian individuals from Russia, aged roughly 6 to 95 years, who were systemically healthy. About 10 milliliters of peripheral blood were collected from each donor into EDTA-treated Vacutainer tubes. Ficoll-Paque density-gradient centrifugation was used to isolate PBMCs, with at least 6.5 million per sample. Total RNA was extracted from PBMCs with Trizol reagent, with at least 5.5 micrograms obtained per sample. For every donor, flow cytometry on a PBMC aliquot measured the percentage of naive CD45RAhigh/CD27high T cells. The rearrangement combines TRBV20-1 with TRBJ2-1; the D segment could be TRBD2, given 6 matching bases. This receptor was obtained from a man in his late teens or twenties in good health. The specimen was blood. The sequenced DNA is TGCAGTGCTAGATCCAGCGGGCCCTCCTACAATGAGCAGTTCTTC. Its coded protein is CSARSSGPSYNEQFF.